The 9 T cell receptor beta chains presented below share a single source sample, sequenced in a study of T cells in Graves' hyperthyroidism and ophthalmopathy (dated by TCRdb to 2018 to 2020). Receptor libraries were prepared by multiplex PCR. These reads were obtained on an Illumina HiSeq 2000. TCR beta CDR3 regions were amplified from RNA transcripts. For the first round of RT-PCR on the TCR CDR3, the HTBI primer set was used together with the Qiagen OneStep RT-PCR kit. TCRdb passed the public sequencing reads through fastp at Q25 and MiXCR, retaining productive beta sequences. Rows with one shared CDR3 protein collapse into an entry with the most common genes and DNA. The sample table contains around 600,000 distinct CDR3 sequences; only one count was recorded for 16% of them. The top ten hold around 3.3% of the sample. Material for sequencing was blood. The receptors were sampled from a woman aged 40-49 years with Graves' ophthalmopathy.

The CDR3 region is CASSDTRILLQSGANVLTF. CDR3 DNA: TGTGCCAGCAGTGATACAAGGATCCTCCTCCAATCTGGGGCCAACGTCCTGACTTTC. The chain uses TRBV6-1 and TRBJ2-6; D is unresolved. CDR3 length: 19 amino acids. V lost 3 bases, J lost 1 base, and 19 bases lay in between. The V gene's germline CDR1 is MNHNS and CDR2 SASEGT.

Ten or more counts support this clonotype. The chain employs TRBV29-1 and TRBJ1-1; D remains unclear. This CDR3 contains 13 residues. From germline, CDR1 is SQVTM and CDR2 ANQGSEA. V was pared by 1 base and J by 6 bases, with 12 bases between. The CDR3 spells CSVEVGNTPEAFF. CDR3 coding DNA: TGCAGCGTTGAAGTGGGTAACACCCCTGAAGCTTTCTTT.

This clonotype was observed many times. This sequence joins TRBV5-1 and TRBJ2-5; D tentatively reads TRBD1 or TRBD2 (5 bases each). CDR1 and CDR2 from the germline V gene are SGHRS and YFSETQ. The CDR3 extends over 14 amino acids. Deletions cut 4 bases from V and 2 bases from J, with 12 bases between. This CDR3 is CASSVGDVQETQYF. The CDR3 DNA reads as TGCGCCAGCAGCGTGGGGGACGTACAAGAGACCCAGTACTTC.

This clonotype was recorded many times. The chain has TRBV7-2 and TRBJ1-1; TRBD1 might be the D (6 bases). The CDR3 runs to 14 residues. Germline V gene data show CDR1 as SGHTA and CDR2 as FQGNSA. Deletions cut 6 bases from V and 5 bases from J, with 16 bases between. CDR3 loop: CASRPQTGRTEAFF. The CDR3 DNA sequence: TGTGCCAGCAGACCACAAACAGGGAGGACTGAAGCTTTCTTT.

With regard to this clonotype: A much larger clone sits a single nucleotide away, making a read error possible. This chain uses TRBV27 with TRBJ1-1; perhaps TRBD1 as D (5 bases). CDR1 and CDR2 from the germline V gene are MNHEY and SMNVEV (reference sequence). The CDR3 is 15 residues long. This chain's CDR3 is CSSSFYGAGDTEAFF. The CDR3 DNA follows: TGTTCCAGCAGTTTTTACGGGGCTGGGGACACTGAAGCTTTCTTT.

Many counts were recorded for this clonotype. The chain recombines TRBV20-1 with TRBJ2-1; 7 bases are shared with TRBD1. The length of the CDR3 is 13 residues. The trim removed 5 bases at V and 4 bases at J, leaving 5 bases unmatched. Germline V gene sequence: CDR1 DFQATT, CDR2 SNEGSKA (reference sequence). CDR3 protein: CSAAGQEYNEQFF. CDR3 in DNA: TGCAGTGCTGCTGGACAGGAATACAATGAGCAGTTCTTC.

The chain recombines TRBV10-1 with TRBJ2-5, with D perhaps matching TRBD2 (6 bases). CDR3 length equals 16 residues. V gave up 3 bases and J gave up 7 bases, with 21 bases separating them. Germline CDR1 reads WNHNN; CDR2 reads SYGVQD (reference sequence). The CDR3 is CASSDPLSSDPGTQYF. CDR3 DNA: TGCGCCAGCAGTGACCCCCTCTCTAGCGACCCAGGGACCCAGTACTTC.

Comment on this clonotype: Given a much more abundant clone one base away, this may be a read error. The chain links TRBV2 to TRBJ1-6, with 7 bases identical to TRBD1. The CDR3 runs to 14 residues. V shed 8 bases, J shed 9 bases, and the junction held 10 bases outside the gene matches. In germline, CDR1 is SNHLY, CDR2 FYNNEI. The CDR3 bases are TGTGCCAGCGGCCTACAGGGGCCTCTTTCACCCCTCCACTTT. Amino acids: CASGLQGPLSPLHF.

The J gene is TRBJ1-1, the V gene TRBV14; perhaps TRBD1 as D (5 bases). The CDR3 sequence is 14 residues long. Germline CDR1 is SGHDN and CDR2 is FVKESK. V lost 5 bases and J lost 4, with 14 bases in between. CDR3: CASSKARVTTEAFF. CDR3 DNA sequence: TGTGCCAGCAGCAAGGCCAGGGTGACCACTGAAGCTTTCTTT. Full variable domain (missing parts from reference TRBV14 and TRBJ1-1): EAGVTQFPSHSVIEKGQTVTLRCDPISGHDNLYWYRRVMGKEIKFLLHFVKESKQDESGMPNNRFLAERTGGTYSTLKVQPAELEDSGVYFCASSKARVTTEAFFGQGTRLTVV.